This T cell receptor beta chain emerged from a study of T-cell memory formation after mild COVID-19 (dated by TCRdb to about 2021). Background for the entire study: Most TCR sequence clusters were specific to one of the two donors. The cohort comprised two young, previously healthy adult volunteers, one female and one male. T-cell clones expanding and contracting after mild COVID-19 in a couple of donors were tracked by longitudinal TCRalpha and TCRbeta repertoire sequencing.

Ficoll-Paque density gradient centrifugation was used to isolate PBMCs. Here V drops 7 bases and J drops 7 bases, and the junction holds 8 bases not matched to any gene. The CDR3 runs 15 amino acids, cysteine and phenylalanine included. The entry retains the CDR3 DNA only, 45 bases that are in frame from base 1. TCRdb lists the instrument as Illumina NovaSeq 6000. TCRalpha and TCRbeta cDNA libraries were built by 5'RACE with constant-segment primers, adding sample barcodes and unique molecular identifiers. Trizol reagent was used to extract RNA from every sample. Amplification of the libraries took two PCR steps, and the second step added a second sample barcode plus Illumina TruSeq adapters. Sequencing of the libraries was done on an Illumina NovaSeq, producing 2 x 150 bp paired-end reads. The authors' analysis ran thus. Reads were demultiplexed and collapsed into UMI-guided consensus sequences with migec v1.2.7. Using mixcr v2.1.11, UMI consensuses were aligned to TRA and TRB V and J templates and then assembled into clonotypes. A clonotype was counted as expanded or contracted only if both edgeR and NoisET called the change significant, with noise models trained on biological replicates. edgeR calls used a false discovery rate-adjusted p below 0.01 and a log2 fold-change threshold of 1. As an exploratory analysis of dynamics, max-normalized trajectories of the 1000 most abundant clonotypes were examined by PCA with hierarchical clustering. Separately sequenced CD4+ and CD8+ repertoires were used to assign the CD4 or CD8 phenotype of responding clones. TCRdb itself trimmed the public reads at Q25 with fastp, ran MiXCR and retained productive beta chains. Entries are consolidated by CDR3 protein sequence, retaining the most common genes and DNA. TCRdb's processing, not the authors' own work, is the source of the V and J calls. The sample contains more than 120,000 distinct CDR3 sequences, approximately 21% of them found a single time. The ten biggest clones cover 2% to 2.5% of the sample.

Study-level results and caveats: Contracting CD4+ clones were found mainly in CM and EM memory subsets, while CD8+ clones were enriched in EMRA. Only two mild cases were covered by the study, and larger cohorts that include severe cases with pre-infection samples were considered necessary. Some responding clones were found in pre-infection memory, which suggests that pre-existing cross-reactive memory T cells took part in the SARS-CoV-2 response. From day 15 to 85, contracting clones showed balanced CD4/CD8 phenotypes, whereas a second wave of clones that expanded from day 15 to 37 leaned towards CD4+. SARS-CoV-2 specificity of the second-wave clones peaking on day 37 was not confirmed.

As concerns this clonotype: The target of this receptor is not known. The sample holds no much larger clone one base away, and base qualities are not on file.

The sample consisted of PBMCs or a T cell subset sorted from them (not recorded which). The chain links TRBV12-3 or TRBV12-4 with TRBJ2-2, and TRBD2 matches 11 of the central bases. This TCR derives from an adult woman who had mild COVID-19 (a few samples of this study predate the infection). The sample titles of this study are shuffled in the database, so cell type and time point are left out; the donor was told from shared clones. This receptor has the CDR3 CASTLTSGMVGELFF. The base sequence is TGTGCCAGCACCCTGACTAGCGGGATGGTCGGGGAGCTGTTTTTT.